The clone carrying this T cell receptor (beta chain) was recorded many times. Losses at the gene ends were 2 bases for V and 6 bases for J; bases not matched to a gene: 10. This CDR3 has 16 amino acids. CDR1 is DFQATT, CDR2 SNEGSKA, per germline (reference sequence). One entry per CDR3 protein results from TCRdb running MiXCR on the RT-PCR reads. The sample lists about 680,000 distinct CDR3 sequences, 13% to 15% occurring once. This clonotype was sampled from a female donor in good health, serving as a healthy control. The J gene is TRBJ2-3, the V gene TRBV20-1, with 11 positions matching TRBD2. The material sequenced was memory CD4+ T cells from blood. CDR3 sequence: CSARPLAGGPWDTQYF. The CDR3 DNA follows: TGCAGTGCTAGACCCTTAGCGGGAGGGCCATGGGATACGCAGTATTTT.